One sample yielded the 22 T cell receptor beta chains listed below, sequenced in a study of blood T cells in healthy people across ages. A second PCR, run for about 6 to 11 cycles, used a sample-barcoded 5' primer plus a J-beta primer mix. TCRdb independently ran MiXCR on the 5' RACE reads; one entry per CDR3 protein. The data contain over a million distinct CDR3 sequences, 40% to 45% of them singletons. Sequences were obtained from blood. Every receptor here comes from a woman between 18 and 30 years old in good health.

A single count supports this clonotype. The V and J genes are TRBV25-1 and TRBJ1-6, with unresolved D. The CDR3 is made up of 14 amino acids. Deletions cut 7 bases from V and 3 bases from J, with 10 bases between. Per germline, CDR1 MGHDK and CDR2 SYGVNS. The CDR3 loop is CASTKDDYNSPLHF. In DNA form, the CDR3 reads TGTGCCAGCACCAAGGACGACTATAATTCACCCCTCCACTTT.

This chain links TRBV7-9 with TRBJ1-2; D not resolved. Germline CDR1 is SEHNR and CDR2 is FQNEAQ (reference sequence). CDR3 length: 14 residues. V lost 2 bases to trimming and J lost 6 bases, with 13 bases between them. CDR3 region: CASSLLPGHNGYTF. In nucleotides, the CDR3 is TGTGCCAGCAGCTTACTGCCAGGCCACAATGGCTACACCTTC.

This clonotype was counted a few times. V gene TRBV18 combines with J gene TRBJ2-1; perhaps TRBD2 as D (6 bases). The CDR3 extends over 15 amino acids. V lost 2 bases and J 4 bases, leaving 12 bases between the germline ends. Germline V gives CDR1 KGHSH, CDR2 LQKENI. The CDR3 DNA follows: TGTGCCAGCTCACCAATCAGCGGGTCGTACAATGAGCAGTTCTTC. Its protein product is CASSPISGSYNEQFF.

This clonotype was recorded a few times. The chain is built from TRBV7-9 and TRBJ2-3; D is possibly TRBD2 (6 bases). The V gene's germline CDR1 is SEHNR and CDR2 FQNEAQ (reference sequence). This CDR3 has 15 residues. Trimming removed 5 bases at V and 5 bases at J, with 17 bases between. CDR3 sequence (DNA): TGTGCCAGCAGCGATACGCGGGGCGCGGGAGATACGCAGTATTTT. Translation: CASSDTRGAGDTQYF. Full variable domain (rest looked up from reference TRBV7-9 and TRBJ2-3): DTGVSQNPRHKITKRGQNVTFRCDPISEHNRLYWYRQTLGQGPEFLTYFQNEAQLEKSRLLSDRFSAERPKGSFSTLEIQRTEQGDSAMYLCASSDTRGAGDTQYFGPGTRLTVL.

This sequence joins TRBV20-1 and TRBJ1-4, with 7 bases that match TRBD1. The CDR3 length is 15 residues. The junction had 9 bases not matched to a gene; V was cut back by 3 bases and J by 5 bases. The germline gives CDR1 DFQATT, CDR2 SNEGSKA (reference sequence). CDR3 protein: CSASTHRGTNEKLFF. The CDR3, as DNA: TGCAGTGCTAGCACACACAGGGGAACCAATGAAAAACTGTTTTTT.

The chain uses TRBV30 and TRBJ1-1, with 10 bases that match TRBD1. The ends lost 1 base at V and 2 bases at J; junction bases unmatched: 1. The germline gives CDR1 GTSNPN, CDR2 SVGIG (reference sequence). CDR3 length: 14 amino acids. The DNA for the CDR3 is TGTGCCTGGAGTGGACAGGGGGCTAACACTGAAGCTTTCTTT. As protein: CAWSGQGANTEAFF.

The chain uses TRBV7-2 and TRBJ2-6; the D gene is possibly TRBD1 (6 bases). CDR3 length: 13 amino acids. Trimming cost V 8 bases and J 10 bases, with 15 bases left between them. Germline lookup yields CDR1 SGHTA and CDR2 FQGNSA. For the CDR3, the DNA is TGTGCCAGCGGACCTCAGGGGCATAACGTCCTGACTTTC. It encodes CASGPQGHNVLTF.

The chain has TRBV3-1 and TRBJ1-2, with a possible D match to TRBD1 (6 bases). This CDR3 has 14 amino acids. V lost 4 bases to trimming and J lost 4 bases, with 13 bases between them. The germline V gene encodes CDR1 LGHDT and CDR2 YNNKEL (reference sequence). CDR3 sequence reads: CASSPVQGFYGYTF. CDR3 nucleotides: TGTGCCAGCAGCCCCGTACAGGGTTTCTATGGCTACACCTTC.

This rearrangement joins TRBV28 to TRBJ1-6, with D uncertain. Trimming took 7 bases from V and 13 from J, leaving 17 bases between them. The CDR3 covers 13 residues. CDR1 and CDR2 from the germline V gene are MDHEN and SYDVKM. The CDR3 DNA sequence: TGTGCCAGCACCTTAACCGAACTCGGTCCCCTCCACTTT. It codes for CASTLTELGPLHF.

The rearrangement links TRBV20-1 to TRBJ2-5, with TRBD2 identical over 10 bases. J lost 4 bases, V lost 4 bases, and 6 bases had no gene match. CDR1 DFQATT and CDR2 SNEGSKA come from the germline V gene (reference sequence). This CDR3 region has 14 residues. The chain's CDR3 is CSAMSGGAGETQYF. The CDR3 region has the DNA TGCAGTGCTATGAGCGGGGGGGCCGGAGAGACCCAGTACTTC.

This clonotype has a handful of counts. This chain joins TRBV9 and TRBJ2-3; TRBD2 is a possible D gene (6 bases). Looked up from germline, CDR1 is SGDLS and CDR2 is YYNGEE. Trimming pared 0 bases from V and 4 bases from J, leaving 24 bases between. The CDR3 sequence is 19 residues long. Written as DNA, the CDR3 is TGTGCCAGCAGCGTAGCAGTCCGGGGGAGGCCGTTAGAATCAGATACGCAGTATTTT. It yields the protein CASSVAVRGRPLESDTQYF.

The CDR3 DNA follows: TGCAGTGCAGGGGGACTCAGCCACGTGAACACCGGGGAGCTGTTTTTT. Its protein is CSAGGLSHVNTGELFF. J is TRBJ2-2 and V is TRBV20-1; either TRBD1 or TRBD2 may supply D (6 bases each). V dropped 6 bases and J dropped 1 base, with 18 bases sitting between them. The germline gives CDR1 DFQATT, CDR2 SNEGSKA (reference sequence). The CDR3 is 16 amino acids.

In DNA form, the CDR3 reads TGTGCCAGCAGGGGAGGGATGGGGAACGAGCAGTACTTC. Protein sequence: CASRGGMGNEQYF. The chain employs TRBV12-3 or TRBV12-4 and TRBJ2-7; 7 bases are shared with TRBD2. V trimming: 6 bases; J trimming: 5 bases; junction bases outside the gene matches: 7. This CDR3 spans 13 amino acids.

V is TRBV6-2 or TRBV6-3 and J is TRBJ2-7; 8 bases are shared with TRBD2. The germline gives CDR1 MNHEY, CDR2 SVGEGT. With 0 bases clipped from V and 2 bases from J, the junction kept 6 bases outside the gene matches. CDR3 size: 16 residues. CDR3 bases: TGTGCCAGCAGTTACTCGATAGCGGGATCTCCCTACGAGCAGTACTTC. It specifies CASSYSIAGSPYEQYF.

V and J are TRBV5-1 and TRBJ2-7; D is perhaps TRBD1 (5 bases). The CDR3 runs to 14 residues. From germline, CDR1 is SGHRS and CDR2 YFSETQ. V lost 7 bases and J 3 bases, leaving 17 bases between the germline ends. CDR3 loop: CASRLLGAVYEQYF. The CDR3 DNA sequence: TGCGCCAGCCGCCTTCTAGGGGCTGTCTACGAGCAGTACTTC. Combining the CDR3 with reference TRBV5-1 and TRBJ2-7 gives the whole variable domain KAGVTQTPRYLIKTRGQQVTLSCSPISGHRSVSWYQQTPGQGLQFLFEYFSETQRNKGNFPGRFSGRQFSNSRSEMNVSTLELGDSALYLCASRLLGAVYEQYFGPGTRLTVT.

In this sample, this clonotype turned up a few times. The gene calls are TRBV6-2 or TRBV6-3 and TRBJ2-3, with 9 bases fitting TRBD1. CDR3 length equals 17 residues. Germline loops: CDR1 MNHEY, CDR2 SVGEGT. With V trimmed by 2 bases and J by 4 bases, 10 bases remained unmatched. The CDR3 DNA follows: TGTGCCAGCAGTTACCCCCTTGGACAGGGGCGCCCAGATACGCAGTATTTT. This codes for CASSYPLGQGRPDTQYF.

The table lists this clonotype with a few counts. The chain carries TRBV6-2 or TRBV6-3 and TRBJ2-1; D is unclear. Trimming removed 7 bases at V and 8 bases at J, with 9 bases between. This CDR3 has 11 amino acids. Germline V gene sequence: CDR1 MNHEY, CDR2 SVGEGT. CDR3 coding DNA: TGTGCCAGCACCCACGGCTATGAGCAGTTCTTC. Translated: CASTHGYEQFF.

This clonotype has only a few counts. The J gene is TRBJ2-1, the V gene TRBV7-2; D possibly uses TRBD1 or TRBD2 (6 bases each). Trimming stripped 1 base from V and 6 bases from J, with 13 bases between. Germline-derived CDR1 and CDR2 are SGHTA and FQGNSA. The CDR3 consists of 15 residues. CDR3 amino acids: CASSLGGALANEQFF. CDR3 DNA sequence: TGTGCCAGCAGCTTAGGGGGGGCGCTTGCCAATGAGCAGTTCTTC.

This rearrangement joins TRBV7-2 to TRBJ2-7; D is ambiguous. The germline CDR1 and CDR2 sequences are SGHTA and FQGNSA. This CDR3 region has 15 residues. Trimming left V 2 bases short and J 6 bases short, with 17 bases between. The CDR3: CASSLSGRTTSEQYF. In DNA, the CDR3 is TGTGCCAGCAGCTTATCGGGCCGGACGACGTCCGAGCAGTACTTC.

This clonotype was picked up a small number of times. The CDR3 protein is CASSSLDRGTEAFF. CDR3 bases: TGTGCCAGCAGCTCCCTGGACAGGGGCACTGAAGCTTTCTTT. The chain is built from TRBV7-3 and TRBJ1-1; 9 bases fit TRBD1. Germline CDR1 and CDR2: SGHTA and FQGTGA. The V segment lost 4 bases and the J segment 4 bases; nucleotides outside the gene matches: 4. CDR3 length equals 14 residues.

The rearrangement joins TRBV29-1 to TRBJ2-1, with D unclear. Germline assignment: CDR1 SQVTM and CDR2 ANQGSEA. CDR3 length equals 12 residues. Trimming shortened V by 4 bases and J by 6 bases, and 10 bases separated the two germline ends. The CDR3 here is CSVGKTVNEQFF. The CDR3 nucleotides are TGCAGCGTTGGGAAGACTGTCAATGAGCAGTTCTTC.

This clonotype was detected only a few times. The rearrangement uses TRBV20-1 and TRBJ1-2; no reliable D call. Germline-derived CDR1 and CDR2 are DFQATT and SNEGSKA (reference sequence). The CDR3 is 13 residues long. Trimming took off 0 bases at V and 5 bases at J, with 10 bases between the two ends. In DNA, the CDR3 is TGCAGTGCTAGAGATCTGGAGCGTTATGGCTACACCTTC. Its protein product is CSARDLERYGYTF.